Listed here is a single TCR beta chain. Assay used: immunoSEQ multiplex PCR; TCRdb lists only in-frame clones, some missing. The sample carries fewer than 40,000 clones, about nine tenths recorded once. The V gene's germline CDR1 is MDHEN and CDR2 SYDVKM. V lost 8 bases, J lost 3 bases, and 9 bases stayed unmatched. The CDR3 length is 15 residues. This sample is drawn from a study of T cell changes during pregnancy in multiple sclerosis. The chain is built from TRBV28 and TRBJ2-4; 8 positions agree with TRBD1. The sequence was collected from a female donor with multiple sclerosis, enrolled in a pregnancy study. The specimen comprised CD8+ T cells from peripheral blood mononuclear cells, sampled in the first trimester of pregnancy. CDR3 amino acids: CASGAWGQVKNIQYF. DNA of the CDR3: TGTGCCAGCGGAGCCTGGGGACAGGTCAAAAACATTCAGTACTTC.